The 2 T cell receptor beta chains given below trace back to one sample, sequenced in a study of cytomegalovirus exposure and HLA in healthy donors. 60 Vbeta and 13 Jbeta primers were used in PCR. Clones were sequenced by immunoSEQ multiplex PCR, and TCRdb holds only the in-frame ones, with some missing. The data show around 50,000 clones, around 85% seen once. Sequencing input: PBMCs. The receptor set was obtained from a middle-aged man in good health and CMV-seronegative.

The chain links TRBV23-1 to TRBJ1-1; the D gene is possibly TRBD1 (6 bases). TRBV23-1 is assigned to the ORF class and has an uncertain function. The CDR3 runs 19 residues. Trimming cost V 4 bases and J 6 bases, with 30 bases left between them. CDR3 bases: TGCGCCAGCAGTCCCCGAATATTGGACAGAACTCAGACCCAGGCTGAAGCTTTCTTT. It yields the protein CASSPRILDRTQTQAEAFF.

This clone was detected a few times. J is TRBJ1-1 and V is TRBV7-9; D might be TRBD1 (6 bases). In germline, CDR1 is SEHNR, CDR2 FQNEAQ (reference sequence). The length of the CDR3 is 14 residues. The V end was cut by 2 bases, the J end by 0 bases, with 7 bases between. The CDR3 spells CASSLYRVNTEAFF. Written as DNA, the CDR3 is TGTGCCAGCAGCTTATACAGGGTGAACACTGAAGCTTTCTTT.